The 30 T cell receptor beta chains presented below share a single source sample, sequenced in a study of early T cells in non-severe SARS-CoV-2 infection. TCRdb reprocessed the 5' RACE reads via MiXCR and lists one record per CDR3 protein. The sample has some 77,000 distinct CDR3 sequences, about 17% seen once. The sequencing input was whole blood. These TCRs come from an adult who was a healthcare worker with PCR-confirmed SARS-CoV-2 infection or an uninfected control (not recorded which).

This clonotype was counted between two and nine times. The genes are TRBV11-2 and TRBJ2-7; TRBD1 matches at 8 bases. The J segment lost 3 bases and the V segment lost 1 base, leaving 14 bases of the junction unmatched. Per germline, CDR1 SGHAT and CDR2 FQNNGV. This CDR3 is 18 amino acids long. The CDR3 DNA sequence: TGTGCCAGCAGCTTAGCCCAGGCACAGGGGGAAAGGGACTACGAGCAGTACTTC. As protein: CASSLAQAQGERDYEQYF. Full variable domain (remainder filled in from reference TRBV11-2 and TRBJ2-7): EAGVAQSPRYKIIEKRQSVAFWCNPISGHATLYWYQQILGQGPKLLIQFQNNGVVDDSQLPKDRFSAERLKGVDSTLKIQPAKLEDSAVYLCASSLAQAQGERDYEQYFGPGTRLTVT.

This clonotype was found a few times. CDR3 amino acids: CASTVTDKAFF. Here the CDR3 DNA reads TGTGCCAGCACGGTGACCGACAAAGCTTTCTTT. V is TRBV28 and J is TRBJ1-1; D is unresolved. This CDR3 has 11 amino acids. V shed 7 bases and J shed 9 bases, with 12 bases lying between them. Germline values: CDR1 MDHEN, CDR2 SYDVKM.

This clonotype was detected a few times. The V gene is TRBV20-1, the J gene TRBJ1-1; TRBD1 might be the D (5 bases). This CDR3 is built from 15 residues. The germline V gene has CDR1 DFQATT and CDR2 SNEGSKA (reference sequence). V was cut by 3 bases and J by 5 bases, with 19 bases left in between. The CDR3: CSASTDQGAGTEAFF. The CDR3 DNA reads TGCAGTGCTAGCACGGATCAGGGAGCAGGGACTGAAGCTTTCTTT.

This clonotype appeared a few times. The chain combines TRBV7-9 with TRBJ2-1; no reliable D call. Trimming stripped 2 bases from V and 8 bases from J, with 7 bases between. The CDR3 spans 12 residues. Germline CDR1 reads SEHNR; CDR2 reads FQNEAQ (reference sequence). CDR3 region: CASSLSVDEQFF. The CDR3 nucleotides read TGTGCCAGCAGCTTAAGTGTGGATGAGCAGTTCTTC.

V gene TRBV10-1 combines with J gene TRBJ1-1; D gene uncertain. This CDR3 contains 13 residues. CDR1 and CDR2 (germline): WNHNN, SYGVQD (reference sequence). V was trimmed by 5 bases and J by 0 bases, leaving 7 bases between them. The CDR3 coding sequence is TGCGCCAGCAGTTCAGGACTGAACACTGAAGCTTTCTTT. As protein: CASSSGLNTEAFF.

The sample holds many counts of this clonotype. This chain uses TRBV5-4 with TRBJ1-4, with D possibly being TRBD1 (6 bases). CDR3 length equals 15 residues. V was cut by 9 bases and J by 0 bases, with 15 bases left in between. Per germline, CDR1 SGHNT and CDR2 YYREEE (reference sequence). This CDR3 is CATSRGAATNEKLFF. In DNA form, the CDR3 reads TGTGCCACCTCACGGGGGGCCGCAACTAATGAAAAACTGTTTTTT. The complete variable domain, with remaining parts taken from reference TRBV5-4 and TRBJ1-4, reads ETGVTQSPTHLIKTRGQQVTLRCSSQSGHNTVSWYQQALGQGPQFIFQYYREEENGRGNFPPRFSGLQFPNYSSELNVNALELDDSALYLCATSRGAATNEKLFFGSGTQLSVL.

The V and J genes are TRBV5-1 and TRBJ2-7, with D possibly matching TRBD1 (6 bases). V gave up 4 bases and J gave up 6 bases, with 20 bases separating them. This CDR3 region has 15 residues. Germline CDR1 SGHRS, CDR2 YFSETQ. CDR3 protein: CASSPPNGRGREQYF. CDR3 sequence (DNA): TGCGCCAGCAGCCCTCCCAATGGCAGGGGTCGCGAGCAGTACTTC.

This clonotype was recorded a few times. One end of the junction does not line up with germline, which may come from a read error. The chain uses TRBV7-7 and TRBJ2-7, with D tentatively TRBD2 (6 bases). This CDR3 comprises 15 residues. Germline-derived CDR1 and CDR2 are SSHAT and FNYEAQ (reference sequence). The CDR3 DNA reads as TGTGCTAGCAGCTTGTCTCCGGGACTCTTTGACGAGCAGTACTTC. Translated: CASSLSPGLFDEQYF.

CDR3 sequence: CAWSPSIFGAFF. CDR3 DNA sequence: TGTGCCTGGAGTCCAAGCATATTCGGAGCTTTCTTT. The chain uses TRBV30 and TRBJ1-1; no definite D call. Per germline, CDR1 GTSNPN and CDR2 SVGIG (reference sequence). V was clipped by 2 bases and J by 10 bases, with 14 bases between them. The CDR3 spans 12 residues.

This clonotype was counted ten times or more. The chain is built from TRBV20-1 and TRBJ2-7; 9 bases line up with TRBD2. Trimming removed 3 bases from V and 3 bases from J; junction bases left unmatched: 9. There are 15 residues in the CDR3. CDR1 is DFQATT and CDR2 is SNEGSKA in the germline V gene (reference sequence). CDR3 sequence (DNA): TGCAGTGCTAGTTCTTCGGGACTAGCCAACTACGAGCAGTACTTC. Its protein is CSASSSGLANYEQYF.

This clonotype has more than one count but fewer than ten. The J gene is TRBJ2-7, the V gene TRBV2; possible D gene TRBD2, 5 bases. V lost 3 bases and J lost 6, with 9 bases in between. CDR1 and CDR2 from the germline V gene are SNHLY and FYNNEI. The CDR3 extends over 12 amino acids. CDR3 in amino acids: CASSEVRAEQYF. CDR3 nucleotide sequence: TGTGCCAGCAGTGAGGTGCGGGCCGAGCAGTACTTC.

V and J are TRBV20-1 and TRBJ2-5, with a weak D call TRBD2 (6 bases). CDR3 length: 18 amino acids. Trimming stripped 0 bases from V and 2 bases from J, with 22 bases between. The germline gives CDR1 DFQATT, CDR2 SNEGSKA (reference sequence). The CDR3 region has the DNA TGCAGTGCTAGAGATCCCCCGGGAGCCCGGGGATTGCAAGAGACCCAGTACTTC. As protein: CSARDPPGARGLQETQYF.

The gene calls are TRBV12-3 or TRBV12-4 and TRBJ2-7; TRBD1 is a possible D gene (6 bases). The CDR3 sequence is 13 residues long. V shed 6 bases and J shed 2 bases, with 11 bases lying between them. The CDR3 is CASSLDSTYEQYF. The CDR3 nucleotides are TGTGCCAGCAGCCTGGACAGTACCTACGAGCAGTACTTC.

This clonotype was picked up a small number of times. The chain's CDR3 is CSVNRNTEAFF. The CDR3 nucleotides are TGCAGCGTTAATAGGAACACTGAAGCTTTCTTT. This chain joins TRBV29-1 and TRBJ1-1; D ambiguous. The V end was cut by 5 bases, the J end by 1 base, with 5 bases between. The CDR3 consists of 11 residues. In germline, CDR1 is SQVTM, CDR2 ANQGSEA.

This clonotype was observed at least ten times. The CDR3 here is CASSFSGVAKNIQYF. DNA of the CDR3: TGTGCCAGCAGCTTTAGCGGGGTAGCCAAAAACATTCAGTACTTC. The chain joins TRBV11-2 to TRBJ2-4; TRBD2 matches at 8 bases. V shed 3 bases and J 0 bases; nucleotides not matched to a gene: 1. The germline V gene encodes CDR1 SGHAT and CDR2 FQNNGV. The CDR3 spans 15 residues.

This clonotype was seen ten or more times. The V call is TRBV28, the J call TRBJ2-5; possible D gene TRBD2, 6 bases. The V end lost 3 bases, the J end lost 1 base, and 12 bases lay between the germline ends. From germline, CDR1 is MDHEN and CDR2 SYDVKM. The CDR3 runs to 15 residues. As DNA, the CDR3 is TGTGCCAGCAGTTTGGGGGGTCTTGGCCAAGAGACCCAGTACTTC. Protein sequence: CASSLGGLGQETQYF.

This clonotype was recorded a few times. V and J are TRBV5-1 and TRBJ1-5; D uncertain. The V end was cut by 2 bases, the J end by 1 base, with 7 bases between. CDR1 SGHRS and CDR2 YFSETQ come from the germline V gene. This CDR3 contains 14 residues. The CDR3 loop is CASSLDGSNQPQHF. The CDR3 nucleotides are TGCGCCAGCAGCTTAGACGGGAGCAATCAGCCCCAGCATTTT.

The chain carries TRBV18 and TRBJ1-1; D unclear. Germline CDR1 and CDR2: KGHSH and LQKENI. This CDR3 spans 13 amino acids. Trimming pared 0 bases from V and 8 bases from J, leaving 10 bases between. CDR3 sequence: CASSPPSVWEAFF. The CDR3 coding sequence is TGTGCCAGCTCACCACCGAGTGTCTGGGAAGCTTTCTTT.

The V and J genes are TRBV18 and TRBJ1-2; perhaps TRBD1 as D (6 bases). The CDR3 is made up of 13 amino acids. CDR1 and CDR2 (germline): KGHSH, LQKENI. V dropped 4 bases and J dropped 6 bases, with 12 bases sitting between them. The CDR3 DNA reads as TGTGCCAGCTCACTAAACAGGGACGATGGCTACACCTTC. Translated, it gives CASSLNRDDGYTF.

This clonotype has only a few counts. The chain couples TRBV29-1 to TRBJ2-1; possibly TRBD1 for D (5 bases). The V end lost 4 bases, the J end lost 2 bases, and 12 bases lay between the germline ends. The germline V gene encodes CDR1 SQVTM and CDR2 ANQGSEA. The CDR3 runs 14 residues. CDR3 sequence reads: CSVVLGQPYNEQFF. The DNA for the CDR3 is TGCAGCGTTGTCCTGGGGCAGCCCTACAATGAGCAGTTCTTC.

V is TRBV29-1 and J is TRBJ2-7, with 9 bases lining up with TRBD1. The CDR3 sequence is 13 residues long. CDR1 is SQVTM, CDR2 ANQGSEA, per germline. The junction had 4 bases not matched to a gene; V was cut back by 6 bases and J by 1 base. CDR3 protein: CSVQQGASYEQYF. CDR3 DNA sequence: TGCAGCGTACAACAGGGGGCTTCCTACGAGCAGTACTTC.

This clonotype was picked up many times. This chain uses TRBV18 with TRBJ2-1; 12 nucleotides align to TRBD2. V was pared by 3 bases and J by 4 bases, with 7 bases of the junction left unmatched. From germline, CDR1 is KGHSH and CDR2 LQKENI. The CDR3 is made up of 17 amino acids. The CDR3 nucleotides are TGTGCCAGCTCACCTTTTTGGACTAGCGGGACTTACAATGAGCAGTTCTTC. It is translated as CASSPFWTSGTYNEQFF.

The chain links TRBV7-8 to TRBJ2-2; maybe TRBD1 (5 bases). CDR3 length: 13 residues. Germline lookup yields CDR1 SGHVS and CDR2 FQNEAQ. Trimming took 3 bases from V and 12 from J, leaving 14 bases between them. The CDR3 region is CASSLGRSQKLFF. The CDR3 coding sequence is TGTGCCAGCAGCTTGGGGCGCTCCCAGAAGCTGTTTTTT.

The chain carries TRBV5-1 and TRBJ2-7; D gene unclear. V was shortened by 0 bases and J by 0 bases, with 7 bases between the two germline ends. This CDR3 has 14 residues. Germline CDR1 reads SGHRS; CDR2 reads YFSETQ. The CDR3 protein is CASSLERTSYEQYF. The CDR3 DNA sequence: TGCGCCAGCAGCTTGGAACGGACCTCCTACGAGCAGTACTTC. The entire variable domain, with the rest obtained from reference TRBV5-1 and TRBJ2-7, is as follows: KAGVTQTPRYLIKTRGQQVTLSCSPISGHRSVSWYQQTPGQGLQFLFEYFSETQRNKGNFPGRFSGRQFSNSRSEMNVSTLELGDSALYLCASSLERTSYEQYFGPGTRLTVT.

This clonotype was counted only a few times. The chain joins TRBV7-2 to TRBJ1-3; the D is unclear. Germline V gene lookup returns CDR1 SGHTA and CDR2 FQGNSA. Between the trimmed V and J ends, which lost 4 bases and 4 bases, there was a span of 20 bases. The CDR3 sequence is 17 residues long. CDR3 in DNA: TGTGCCAGCAGCTCCGGCGGGGTCAGCGGCACGGGAAACACCATATATTTT. Translating it yields CASSSGGVSGTGNTIYF.

With respect to this clonotype: This may arise from a read error, as a much more abundant clone is one base away. This chain joins TRBV6-5 and TRBJ2-1; 11 bases fit TRBD2. The J call may not be correct, given that the DNA end is closer to TRBJ2-7. Germline loops: CDR1 MNHEY, CDR2 SVGAGI. CDR3 length equals 14 residues. The CDR3 spells CASTMLAGGGEQYF. For the CDR3, the DNA is TGTGCCAGCACGATGCTAGCGGGAGGTGGTGAGCAGTACTTC.

This clonotype occurred many times. V and J are TRBV29-1 and TRBJ1-2; no clear D. V was trimmed by 4 bases and J by 3 bases, leaving 6 bases between them. The germline V gene encodes CDR1 SQVTM and CDR2 ANQGSEA. The CDR3 has 11 residues. The CDR3 protein is CSVGQDYGYTF. CDR3 nucleotides: TGCAGCGTTGGACAAGACTATGGCTACACCTTC.

This clonotype was found a few times. V and J are TRBV12-3 or TRBV12-4 and TRBJ2-7; TRBD2 is a possible D gene (6 bases). V was trimmed by 5 bases and J by 0 bases, leaving 8 bases between them. The CDR3 has 13 amino acids. CDR3 in amino acids: CASSRGASYEQYF. The CDR3 DNA sequence: TGTGCCAGCAGTCGCGGGGCCTCCTACGAGCAGTACTTC.

This clonotype was seen a few times. The CDR3 here is CASTGSYNSPLHF. CDR3 DNA: TGTGCCAGCACGGGCTCCTATAATTCACCCCTCCACTTT. The chain joins TRBV6-5 to TRBJ1-6; D gene unclear. The CDR3 covers 13 residues. Germline V gene data show CDR1 as MNHEY and CDR2 as SVGAGI. The V and J ends lost 7 bases and 0 bases respectively, with 4 bases between them.

In its sample, this clonotype was seen a few times. The genes are TRBV12-3 or TRBV12-4 and TRBJ2-3, with D tentatively TRBD2 (5 bases). The CDR3 has 16 residues. The ends were cut back, 1 base at V and 1 base at J, with 12 bases in the middle. The CDR3 region is CASSLGSAGRTDTQYF. As DNA, the CDR3 is TGTGCCAGCAGTTTAGGATCGGCGGGCCGCACAGATACGCAGTATTTT.